This T cell receptor (beta chain) was captured in a study of CXCR3-negative and CXCR3-positive naive CD8 T cells. As for this clonotype: As yet, its antigen is unknown.

CD45RO-CCR7+CD27+CD95- was the phenotype of naive CD8+ T cells. The CDR3 has 13 amino acids. Germline CDR1 and CDR2: SEHNR and FQNEAQ (reference sequence). Carrying UMI labels, the TRB cDNA libraries were prepared through 5' RACE. TCRdb derives one entry per CDR3 protein from the 5' RACE reads, leaving out DNA. In total, the table holds approximately 88,000 distinct CDR3 sequences. Study-wide results and caveats: TRBV-TRBJ usage was alike in naive CXCR3-negative and CXCR3-positive cells but differed in memory cells. Higher TRB CDR3 hydrophobicity marked CXCR3-positive naive cells relative to CXCR3-negative naive cells.

Sequencing input: naive CXCR3+ CD8+ T cells from blood. Subset specified: CD45RO-CCR7+CD27+CD95- naive CD8+ T cells expressing CXCR3 (TNR3+). The chain links TRBV7-9 to TRBJ2-6. The clonotype originates from a human donor in good health. Some clones in this sample may be carry-over from other donors' samples. The CDR3 sequence is CASSFEETNVLTF.